This is a list of T cell receptor beta chains from one sample in a study of blood T cells in healthy people across ages. MiXCR, run by TCRdb on the 5' RACE reads, gives a single entry per CDR3 protein. The sample has about 640,000 distinct CDR3 sequences, approximately 50% seen once. The material sequenced was blood. All receptors come from a man in his 60s in good health. The CDR3 runs from the conserved cysteine through the conserved F or W. Each record gives: D gene, J gene, V gene, clone size, CDR3 DNA, CDR3 protein. D genes are given only for firm matches. Size tells how often a clone was seen (once, few, many) or the class of an expanded clone, and some rows leave it out.

- | TRBJ2-3 | TRBV5-1 | - | TGCGCCAGCACCTGGGAGGGGGGGGCCAGAGATACGCAGTATTTT | CASTWEGGARDTQYF
- | TRBJ1-6 | TRBV4-1 | few | TGCGCCAGCAGCCAGTCTACAGGGCACCTTTCACCCCTCCACTTT | CASSQSTGHLSPLHF
- | TRBJ1-2 | TRBV29-1 | - | TGCAGCGCACAGGCCTCCGGGGGCCTTGGCTACACCTTC | CSAQASGGLGYTF
- | TRBJ2-1 | TRBV27 | - | TGTGCCAGCAGCGCTACCCTCCTAGAGCAGTTCTTC | CASSATLLEQFF
- | TRBJ2-5 | TRBV21-1 | - | TGTGCCAGCCGTGTGGAGACCCAGTACTTC | CASRVETQYF
- | TRBJ2-3 | TRBV12-3/TRBV12-4 | few | TGTGCCAGCAGAGCCGGGACCCCCGCGAGGGCAGATACGCAGTATTTT | CASRAGTPARADTQYF
- | TRBJ2-1 | TRBV20-1 | few | TGCAGTGCTAGTGGTGGGGGTGGTGAGCAGTTCTTC | CSASGGGGEQFF
- | TRBJ1-4 | TRBV7-2 | - | TGTGCCAGCAGCCCCGTGGGGCAGGGTGAAAAACTGTTTTTT | CASSPVGQGEKLFF
- | TRBJ2-5 | TRBV7-2 | many | TGTGCCAGCAGCTTATGGGCAGCCCAAGAGACCCAGTACTTC | CASSLWAAQETQYF
- | TRBJ2-7 | TRBV7-8 | - | TGTGCCAGCAGCTCCGACCTCTACGAGCAGTACTTC | CASSSDLYEQYF
- | TRBJ2-3 | TRBV7-9 | - | TGTGCCAGCAGCCAACCCTCGGGGAACACAGATACGCAGTATTTT | CASSQPSGNTDTQYF
- | TRBJ2-1 | TRBV18 | - | TGTGCCAGCTCACCACCGGGATCCTACAATGAGCAGTTCTTC | CASSPPGSYNEQFF
- | TRBJ2-5 | TRBV20-1 | once | TGCAGTGCTGGCTCCGCGACTCAAGAGACCCAGTACTTC | CSAGSATQETQYF
TRBD1 | TRBJ2-1 | TRBV27 | few | TGTGCCAGCAGTCCCTACCCGGGACAGGGGGCTGGAGAGCAGTTCTTC | CASSPYPGQGAGEQFF
TRBD2 | TRBJ2-3 | TRBV11-2 | few | TGTGCCAGCAGCTCTATCCCCGGGACTAGTAACACAGATACGCAGTATTTT | CASSSIPGTSNTDTQYF
TRBD1 | TRBJ1-1 | TRBV20-1 | - | TGCAGTGCTAGGCCGCCGGGACAGGGAAGGACTGAAGCTTTCTTT | CSARPPGQGRTEAFF
- | TRBJ2-1 | TRBV7-6 | few | TGTGCCAGCAGCATAAACAGGAATTGGAATGAGCAGTTCTTC | CASSINRNWNEQFF
- | TRBJ2-1 | TRBV5-1 | many | TGCGCCAGCAGCTTGGGGGGGTCCTACAATGAGCAGTTCTTC | CASSLGGSYNEQFF
- | TRBJ1-1 | TRBV12-3/TRBV12-4 | - | TGTGCCAGCAGTTTAGCCTGGAACACTGAAGCTTTCTTT | CASSLAWNTEAFF
- | TRBJ1-6 | TRBV20-1 | - | TGCAGTGCTAGAGATCCAAAGACAGGAGGGGATTCACCCCTCCACTTT | CSARDPKTGGDSPLHF
TRBD1 | TRBJ2-1 | TRBV6-1 | - | TGTGCCTCCTGGACAGGGTCAGGGGGCAATGAGCAGTTCTTC | CASWTGSGGNEQFF
- | TRBJ2-7 | TRBV21-1 | - | TGTGCCAGCAGCAAAGGTGACGGCACCACCTACGAGCAGTACTTC | CASSKGDGTTYEQYF
- | TRBJ1-5 | TRBV18 | - | TGTGCCAGCTCCGGGGGATTATCCAATCAGCCCCAGCATTTT | CASSGGLSNQPQHF